One sample yielded the 31 T cell receptor beta chains listed below, sequenced in a study of cytomegalovirus exposure and HLA in healthy donors. Produced via immunoSEQ multiplex PCR; TCRdb's table is partial and in-frame only. The sample holds over 200,000 clones; around four fifths are singletons and the top ten take around an eighth. Material: PBMCs. The receptors originated from a woman in her 30s in good health and CMV-seropositive.

V is TRBV5-1 and J is TRBJ1-2; 7 bases line up with TRBD1. Germline lookup yields CDR1 SGHRS and CDR2 YFSETQ. This CDR3 region has 17 residues. Trimming at V came to 0 bases and at J to 0 bases, leaving 8 bases not matched to a gene. The CDR3 nucleotides read TGCGCCAGCAGCTTGGGGACCGGGACAGAAACTAACTATGGCTACACCTTC. Protein product: CASSLGTGTETNYGYTF.

V gene TRBV29-1 combines with J gene TRBJ2-3; 8 bases match TRBD1. Germline V gene lookup returns CDR1 SQVTM and CDR2 ANQGSEA. The CDR3 has 15 amino acids. The J segment lost 5 bases and the V segment lost 6 bases, leaving 13 bases of the junction unmatched. CDR3 amino acids: CSVDPDRGEGDTQYF. The CDR3 coding sequence is TGCAGCGTGGACCCCGACAGGGGAGAGGGAGATACGCAGTATTTT.

V usage is TRBV11-2 and J usage is TRBJ2-1; 8 bases fit TRBD2. V trimming: 4 bases; J trimming: 1 base; junction bases outside the gene matches: 3. Germline CDR1 and CDR2: SGHAT and FQNNGV. CDR3 length equals 15 residues. CDR3 nucleotides: TGTGCCAGCAGCTGGTTAGCGGGGTCCTACAATGAGCAGTTCTTC. As protein: CASSWLAGSYNEQFF. Combining the CDR3 with reference TRBV11-2 and TRBJ2-1 gives the whole variable domain EAGVAQSPRYKIIEKRQSVAFWCNPISGHATLYWYQQILGQGPKLLIQFQNNGVVDDSQLPKDRFSAERLKGVDSTLKIQPAKLEDSAVYLCASSWLAGSYNEQFFGPGTRLTVL.

This clone occurred once. V gene TRBV4-3 combines with J gene TRBJ2-7, with D possibly matching TRBD2 (6 bases). Deletions cut 3 bases from V and 3 bases from J, with 12 bases between. Germline lookup yields CDR1 LGHNA and CDR2 YSLEER. This CDR3 is built from 14 residues. The DNA for the CDR3 is TGCGCCAGCAGCCAGCGCGACGGGAGCTACGAGCAGTACTTC. Translated: CASSQRDGSYEQYF.

V is TRBV7-9 and J is TRBJ1-4; D remains unclear. The CDR3 is made up of 11 amino acids. Germline CDR1 and CDR2: SEHNR and FQNEAQ (reference sequence). V was trimmed by 8 bases and J by 0 bases, leaving 1 base between them. The CDR3 region has the DNA TGTGCCAGCGCAACTAATGAAAAACTGTTTTTT. Its translation is CASATNEKLFF.

J is TRBJ1-4 and V is TRBV2, with 9 nucleotides matching TRBD1. CDR1 SNHLY and CDR2 FYNNEI come from the germline V gene. This CDR3 contains 17 residues. The junction had 11 bases not matched to a gene; V was cut back by 3 bases and J by 6 bases. The CDR3 sequence: CASSEGLQGAGDEKLFF. As DNA, the CDR3 is TGTGCCAGCAGTGAGGGGTTACAGGGGGCAGGCGATGAAAAACTGTTTTTT.

In this sample, this clone turned up a few times. V is TRBV11-2 and J is TRBJ2-2; no clear D gene. This CDR3 has 15 residues. Trimming left V 5 bases short and J 0 bases short, with 10 bases between. Germline V CDR1 and CDR2: SGHAT, FQNNGV. CDR3 in amino acids: CASSPQGPNTGELFF. CDR3 DNA: TGTGCCAGCAGCCCACAAGGTCCGAACACCGGGGAGCTGTTTTTT.

This clone was seen once. This chain joins TRBV19 and TRBJ2-1; D unresolved. CDR1 LNHDA and CDR2 SQIVND come from the germline V gene (reference sequence). CDR3 size: 15 residues. V gave up 5 bases and J gave up 0 bases, with 11 bases separating them. As DNA, the CDR3 is TGTGCCAGTAGTTCGGACGAGAGCTCCTACAATGAGCAGTTCTTC. Protein product: CASSSDESSYNEQFF.

The gene calls are TRBV28 and TRBJ1-2; D uncertain. The CDR3 extends over 14 amino acids. The germline gives CDR1 MDHEN, CDR2 SYDVKM. The V and J ends lost 7 bases and 4 bases respectively, with 16 bases between them. The DNA of the CDR3 is TGTGCCAGCACCCCCGGGCAGACGATCTATGGCTACACCTTC. This codes for CASTPGQTIYGYTF.

CDR3 coding DNA: TGTGCCAGCAGGCGTAGCAATCAGCCCCAGCATTTT. Translation: CASRRSNQPQHF. This chain connects TRBV28 to TRBJ1-5; D not resolved. Germline V gene data show CDR1 as MDHEN and CDR2 as SYDVKM. This CDR3 has 12 residues. Trimming removed 6 bases at V and 0 bases at J, with 3 bases between.

The gene calls are TRBV11-3 and TRBJ2-7; 8 positions match TRBD2. The length of the CDR3 is 12 residues. After removal of 8 bases from V and 7 bases from J, the junction contained 7 bases not matched to a gene. Germline loops: CDR1 SGHNT, CDR2 YENEEA. DNA of the CDR3: TGTGCCAGCCGGGGACTAGTCCAAGAGCAGTACTTC. It translates to CASRGLVQEQYF. The entire variable domain, with the rest obtained from reference TRBV11-3 and TRBJ2-7, is as follows: EAGVVQSPRYKIIEKKQPVAFWCNPISGHNTLYWYLQNLGQGPELLIRYENEEAVDDSQLPKDRFSAERLKGVDSTLKIQPAELGDSAVYLCASRGLVQEQYFGPGTRLTVT.

The genes are TRBV2 and TRBJ1-1, with D hard to call. V shed 6 bases and J shed 11 bases, with 19 bases lying between them. Germline V gene lookup returns CDR1 SNHLY and CDR2 FYNNEI. This CDR3 region has 13 residues. In DNA form, the CDR3 reads TGTGCCAGCAGCGACTCTCGTGACCTATTGGCTTTCTTT. It encodes CASSDSRDLLAFF.

There are a few counts of this clone. The chain employs TRBV7-9 and TRBJ2-2, with D tentatively TRBD2 (5 bases). The germline V gene encodes CDR1 SEHNR and CDR2 FQNEAQ (reference sequence). The CDR3 runs 15 residues. Trimming took off 1 base at V and 4 bases at J, with 10 bases between the two ends. CDR3: CASSLVGSFTGELFF. The CDR3 DNA is TGTGCCAGCAGCTTAGTAGGGAGTTTCACCGGGGAGCTGTTTTTT.

V gene TRBV11-3 combines with J gene TRBJ1-2, with 9 bases lining up with TRBD1. Losses at the gene ends were 5 bases for V and 7 bases for J; bases not matched to a gene: 8. The CDR3 is 14 residues long. The V gene's germline CDR1 is SGHNT and CDR2 YENEEA. The CDR3 DNA sequence: TGTGCCAGCAGCACGGGACAGGGAGGAGGTGGCTACACCTTC. The encoded protein is CASSTGQGGGGYTF. The variable domain in full, completed from reference TRBV11-3 and TRBJ1-2, reads EAGVVQSPRYKIIEKKQPVAFWCNPISGHNTLYWYLQNLGQGPELLIRYENEEAVDDSQLPKDRFSAERLKGVDSTLKIQPAELGDSAVYLCASSTGQGGGGYTFGSGTRLTVV.

The V gene is TRBV2, the J gene TRBJ1-5; D unresolved. Between the trimmed V and J ends, which lost 1 base and 5 bases, there was a span of 9 bases. CDR1 is SNHLY, CDR2 FYNNEI, per germline. The CDR3 spans 14 residues. This CDR3 reads CASSEGNAYQPQHF. The CDR3 DNA sequence: TGTGCCAGCAGTGAAGGTAACGCCTATCAGCCCCAGCATTTT.

This chain connects TRBV30 to TRBJ1-1, with TRBD1 matching over 7 bases. The CDR3 extends over 13 amino acids. The junction had 9 bases not matched to a gene; V was cut back by 5 bases and J by 6 bases. The germline CDR1 and CDR2 sequences are GTSNPN and SVGIG (reference sequence). This CDR3 is CAWARTGLPEAFF. The CDR3 DNA sequence: TGTGCCTGGGCTCGGACAGGCCTACCTGAAGCTTTCTTT.

V and J are TRBV4-2 and TRBJ2-2, with D maybe TRBD2 (5 bases). The CDR3 covers 17 residues. Per germline, CDR1 LGHNA and CDR2 YNFKEQ. Deletions cut 0 bases from V and 4 bases from J, with 15 bases between. The DNA for the CDR3 is TGTGCCAGCAGCCAAGATCTTCCTAGCCTCGGCACCGGGGAGCTGTTTTTT. It yields the protein CASSQDLPSLGTGELFF.

The chain uses TRBV13 and TRBJ1-2; a weak D match, TRBD1 (6 bases). The germline gives CDR1 PRHDT, CDR2 FYEKMQ (reference sequence). There are 16 residues in the CDR3. V was clipped by 0 bases and J by 4 bases, with 15 bases between them. The CDR3 DNA follows: TGTGCCAGCAGCTTAGGGGGTACAGGGAGAACCTATGGCTACACCTTC. Its translation: CASSLGGTGRTYGYTF.

V usage is TRBV6-4 and J usage is TRBJ2-1, with 9 bases identical to TRBD2. There are 14 residues in the CDR3. Germline V gene lookup returns CDR1 MRHNA and CDR2 SNTAGT. Trimming took 6 bases from V and 8 from J; bases not matched to a gene: 8. CDR3 residues: CASSAGGIVDEQFF. Here the CDR3 DNA reads TGTGCCAGCAGCGCGGGGGGGATCGTAGATGAGCAGTTCTTC.

The chain has TRBV2 and TRBJ2-7; TRBD2 is a possible D gene (6 bases). CDR3 length: 15 residues. CDR1 and CDR2 (germline): SNHLY, FYNNEI. Trimming left V 3 bases short and J 6 bases short, with 18 bases between. CDR3 amino acids: CASSEKPLAGSEQYF. The CDR3 region has the DNA TGTGCCAGCAGTGAGAAGCCTCTGGCGGGAAGCGAGCAGTACTTC.

V and J are TRBV4-2 and TRBJ1-1; D is possibly TRBD1 (5 bases). The CDR3 covers 16 residues. V was clipped by 4 bases and J by 0 bases, with 15 bases between them. From germline, CDR1 is LGHNA and CDR2 YNFKEQ. CDR3 amino acids: CASSPDTDLVNTEAFF. The CDR3 coding sequence is TGTGCCAGCAGCCCGGACACAGACCTGGTGAACACTGAAGCTTTCTTT.

The genes are TRBV27 and TRBJ2-7; D remains unclear. The germline gives CDR1 MNHEY, CDR2 SMNVEV (reference sequence). Trimming cost V 5 bases and J 2 bases, with 10 bases left between them. The CDR3 runs 13 residues. This CDR3 is CASSLRRAYEQYF. CDR3 nucleotide sequence: TGTGCCAGCAGTCTGCGTCGGGCCTACGAGCAGTACTTC.

This clone appeared once. The rearrangement joins TRBV29-1 to TRBJ2-5, with D maybe TRBD2 (6 bases). Trimming pared 8 bases from V and 2 bases from J, leaving 15 bases between. This CDR3 comprises 13 residues. CDR1 is SQVTM and CDR2 is ANQGSEA in the germline V gene. The CDR3 sequence: CSIGTLTQETQYF. As DNA, the CDR3 is TGCAGCATCGGGACTTTGACACAAGAGACCCAGTACTTC.

The V call is TRBV9, the J call TRBJ2-5; 8 nucleotides align to TRBD2. Germline CDR1 and CDR2: SGDLS and YYNGEE. The CDR3 is made up of 15 amino acids. V shed 2 bases and J 5 bases; nucleotides not matched to a gene: 8. The CDR3 DNA is TGTGCCAGCAGCGTCGGAGCGGGAGTGGGGGAGACCCAGTACTTC. Its translation: CASSVGAGVGETQYF.

The chain links TRBV6-1 to TRBJ2-4; TRBD1 aligns across 10 bases. V trimming: 6 bases; J trimming: 7 bases; junction bases outside the gene matches: 9. Per the germline V gene, CDR1 is MNHNS and CDR2 is SASEGT. The CDR3 is 15 amino acids. The CDR3 is CASSDRGQSSNIQYF. The CDR3 coding sequence is TGTGCCAGCAGCGACAGGGGGCAGTCGTCGAACATTCAGTACTTC.

The genes are TRBV11-1 and TRBJ2-4; 8 nucleotides match TRBD2. The germline V gene has CDR1 SGHAT and CDR2 FQDESV (reference sequence). V lost 5 bases and J lost 9; bases outside the gene matches: 9. The CDR3 extends over 14 amino acids. CDR3 sequence reads: CASSKSGSGGIQYF. The CDR3 DNA reads TGTGCCAGCAGCAAAAGCGGGAGTGGGGGCATTCAGTACTTC.

The V call is TRBV27, the J call TRBJ2-1; 10 bases line up with TRBD2. The CDR3 runs to 17 residues. V dropped 5 bases and J dropped 3; count of bases not matched to a gene: 10. CDR1 is MNHEY, CDR2 SMNVEV, per germline (reference sequence). CDR3 sequence (DNA): TGTGCCAGCAGTATAAAATCACTAGCGGGAATCTACAATGAGCAGTTCTTC. As protein: CASSIKSLAGIYNEQFF.

The chain combines TRBV28 with TRBJ2-7, with 10 bases aligning to TRBD1. Germline V gene lookup returns CDR1 MDHEN and CDR2 SYDVKM. CDR3 size: 16 residues. V dropped 8 bases and J dropped 6; count of bases not matched to a gene: 16. This CDR3 reads CASVASGTGAFAEQYF. The DNA of the CDR3 is TGTGCCAGCGTCGCCTCCGGGACAGGGGCTTTTGCCGAGCAGTACTTC.

The chain combines TRBV28 with TRBJ2-7; 7 bases fit TRBD1. Per germline, CDR1 MDHEN and CDR2 SYDVKM. V lost 6 bases and J lost 2; bases outside the gene matches: 4. The CDR3 spans 13 residues. CDR3 coding DNA: TGTGCCAGCAGGTGGACAGGCACCTACGAGCAGTACTTC. This encodes CASRWTGTYEQYF.

The J gene is TRBJ2-2, the V gene TRBV19; D is tentatively TRBD1 or TRBD2 (5 bases each). CDR3 length equals 16 residues. Germline lookup yields CDR1 LNHDA and CDR2 SQIVND (reference sequence). Trimming took off 3 bases at V and 2 bases at J, with 13 bases between the two ends. DNA of the CDR3: TGTGCCAGTAGTATTTGGGGGAGTGGTAACACCGGGGAGCTGTTTTTT. It codes for CASSIWGSGNTGELFF.

The chain recombines TRBV11-1 with TRBJ2-1, with D tentatively TRBD2 (5 bases). V was cut by 3 bases and J by 6 bases, with 12 bases left in between. The CDR3 has 14 residues. In germline, CDR1 is SGHAT, CDR2 FQDESV (reference sequence). The CDR3 DNA is TGTGCCAGCAGCTTTGACTACATGACCAATGAGCAGTTCTTC. The encoded protein is CASSFDYMTNEQFF.